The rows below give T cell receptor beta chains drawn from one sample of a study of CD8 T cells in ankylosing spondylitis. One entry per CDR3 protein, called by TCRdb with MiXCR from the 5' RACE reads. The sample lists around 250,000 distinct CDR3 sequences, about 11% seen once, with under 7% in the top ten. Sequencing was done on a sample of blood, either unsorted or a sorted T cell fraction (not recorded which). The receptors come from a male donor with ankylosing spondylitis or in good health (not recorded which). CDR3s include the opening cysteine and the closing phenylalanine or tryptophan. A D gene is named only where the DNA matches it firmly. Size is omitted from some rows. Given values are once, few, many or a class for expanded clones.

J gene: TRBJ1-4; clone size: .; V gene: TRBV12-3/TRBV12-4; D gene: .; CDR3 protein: CASGPGTNEKLFF; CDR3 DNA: TGTGCCAGCGGCCCCGGGACCAATGAAAAACTGTTTTTT
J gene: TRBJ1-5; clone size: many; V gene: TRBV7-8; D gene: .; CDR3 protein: CASSLGWDQPQHF; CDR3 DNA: TGTGCCAGCAGCTTAGGTTGGGATCAGCCCCAGCATTTT
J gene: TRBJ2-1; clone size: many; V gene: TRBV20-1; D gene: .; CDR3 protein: CSARDRTGATYNEQFF; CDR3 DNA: TGCAGTGCTAGAGATAGGACGGGAGCTACCTACAATGAGCAGTTCTTC
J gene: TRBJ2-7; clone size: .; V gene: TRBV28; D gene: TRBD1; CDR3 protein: CASSTRTGGRVSYKQYF; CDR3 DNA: TGTGCCAGCTCAACAAGGACAGGGGGGCGAGTTTCCTACAAGCAGTACTTC
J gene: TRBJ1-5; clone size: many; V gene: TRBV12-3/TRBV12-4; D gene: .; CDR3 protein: CASSPQAGNQPQHF; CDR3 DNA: TGTGCCAGCAGCCCCCAGGCCGGGAATCAGCCCCAGCATTTT
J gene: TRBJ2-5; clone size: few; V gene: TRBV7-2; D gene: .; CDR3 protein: CASSLAGQGRETQYF; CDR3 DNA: TGTGCCAGCAGCTTAGCAGGGCAAGGAAGAGAGACCCAGTACTTC
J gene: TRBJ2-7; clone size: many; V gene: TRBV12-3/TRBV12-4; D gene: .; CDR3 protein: CASSGGRFYEQYF; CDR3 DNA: TGTGCCAGCAGTGGTGGCAGATTCTACGAGCAGTACTTC
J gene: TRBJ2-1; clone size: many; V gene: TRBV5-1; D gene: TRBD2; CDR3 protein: CASSLAGLAGVDNEQFF; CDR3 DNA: TGCGCCAGCAGCTTGGCCGGACTAGCGGGAGTGGACAATGAGCAGTTCTTC
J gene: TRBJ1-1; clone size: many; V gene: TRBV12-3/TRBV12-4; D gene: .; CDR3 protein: CASSFSGDPEAFF; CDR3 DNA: TGTGCCAGCAGTTTTTCAGGGGACCCTGAAGCTTTCTTT
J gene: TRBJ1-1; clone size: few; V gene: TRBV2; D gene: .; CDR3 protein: CASSQGVGTEAFF; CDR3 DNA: TGTGCCAGCAGTCAAGGGGTGGGCACTGAAGCTTTCTTT
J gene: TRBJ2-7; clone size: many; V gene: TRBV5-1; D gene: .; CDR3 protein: CASSREGHRVYEQYF; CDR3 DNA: TGCGCCAGCAGTCGCGAGGGACACAGGGTCTACGAGCAGTACTTC
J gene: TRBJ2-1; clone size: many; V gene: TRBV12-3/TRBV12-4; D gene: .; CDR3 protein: CASSLMASVLTTEQFF; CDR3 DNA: TGTGCCAGCAGTTTAATGGCGTCGGTTCTCACGACTGAGCAGTTCTTC
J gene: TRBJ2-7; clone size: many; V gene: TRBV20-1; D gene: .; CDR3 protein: CSARGGGAKRYEQYF; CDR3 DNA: TGCAGTGCTAGAGGGGGGGGGGCCAAGCGCTACGAGCAGTACTTC
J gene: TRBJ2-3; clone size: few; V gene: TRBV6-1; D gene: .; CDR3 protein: CASSEARWQSTDTQYF; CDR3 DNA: TGTGCCAGCAGTGAAGCAAGGTGGCAGAGCACAGATACGCAGTATTTT
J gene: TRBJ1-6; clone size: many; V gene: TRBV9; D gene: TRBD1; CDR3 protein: CASSADRGGLSPLHF; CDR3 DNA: TGTGCCAGCAGCGCCGACAGGGGTGGGCTTTCACCCCTCCACTTT
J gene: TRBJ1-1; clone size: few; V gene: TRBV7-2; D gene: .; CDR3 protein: CASSTSGRGANTEAFF; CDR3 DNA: TGTGCCAGCAGCACTAGCGGACGGGGGGCCAACACTGAAGCTTTCTTT
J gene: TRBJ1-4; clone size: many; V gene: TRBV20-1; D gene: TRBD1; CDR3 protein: CSASMSGGREKLFF; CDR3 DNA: TGCAGTGCTAGCATGTCAGGGGGCCGGGAAAAACTGTTTTTT
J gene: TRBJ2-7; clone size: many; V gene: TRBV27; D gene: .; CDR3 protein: CASSFSPGPYEQYF; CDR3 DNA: TGTGCCAGCAGTTTCAGTCCCGGACCCTACGAGCAGTACTTC
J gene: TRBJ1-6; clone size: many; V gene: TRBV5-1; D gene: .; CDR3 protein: CASSPRTGSGSPLHF; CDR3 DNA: TGCGCCAGCAGCCCAAGGACCGGTAGCGGTTCACCCCTCCACTTT
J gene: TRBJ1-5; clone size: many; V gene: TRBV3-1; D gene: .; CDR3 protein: CASSQDWTNQPQHF; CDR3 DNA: TGTGCCAGCAGCCAAGATTGGACTAATCAGCCCCAGCATTTT
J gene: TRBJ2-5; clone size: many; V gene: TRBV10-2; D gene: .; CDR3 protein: CASSEPRPWGETQYF; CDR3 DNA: TGCGCCAGCAGTGAGCCCCGACCCTGGGGGGAGACCCAGTACTTC
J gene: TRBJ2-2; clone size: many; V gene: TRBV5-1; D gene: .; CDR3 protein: CASSHLEGYTGELFF; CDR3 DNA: TGCGCCAGCAGCCACCTAGAAGGTTACACCGGGGAGCTGTTTTTT
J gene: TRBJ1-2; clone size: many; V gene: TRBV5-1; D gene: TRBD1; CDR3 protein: CASSPADRVYGYTF; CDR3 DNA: TGCGCCAGCAGCCCGGCGGACAGGGTCTATGGCTACACCTTC
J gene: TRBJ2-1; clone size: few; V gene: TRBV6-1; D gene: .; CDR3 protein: CASSELPGSHSYNEQFF; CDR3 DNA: TGTGCCAGCAGTGAACTTCCCGGGAGCCACTCCTACAATGAGCAGTTCTTC
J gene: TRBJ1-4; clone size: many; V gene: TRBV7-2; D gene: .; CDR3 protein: CASSLQGFVEKLFF; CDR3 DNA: TGTGCCAGCAGCCTTCAGGGGTTTGTTGAAAAACTGTTTTTT
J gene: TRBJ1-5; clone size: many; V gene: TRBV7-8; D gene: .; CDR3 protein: CASSPSAGTTGQPQHF; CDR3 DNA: TGTGCCAGCAGCCCCTCGGCCGGGACCACGGGTCAGCCCCAGCATTTT
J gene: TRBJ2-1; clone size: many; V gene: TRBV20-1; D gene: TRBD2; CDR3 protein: CSARDGLAGYNEQFF; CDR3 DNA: TGCAGTGCTAGAGACGGACTAGCGGGGTACAATGAGCAGTTCTTC
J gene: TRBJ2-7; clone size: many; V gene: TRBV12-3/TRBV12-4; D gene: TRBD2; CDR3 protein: CASSSDGTSGGRSHEQYF; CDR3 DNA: TGTGCCAGCAGTTCAGACGGGACTAGCGGGGGCCGGAGCCACGAGCAGTACTTC
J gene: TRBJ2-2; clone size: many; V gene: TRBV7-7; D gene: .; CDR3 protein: CASRPGHTGELFF; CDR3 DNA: TGTGCCAGCAGACCCGGACACACCGGGGAGCTGTTTTTT
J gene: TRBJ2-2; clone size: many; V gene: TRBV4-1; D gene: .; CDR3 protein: CASSQDPDGTGELFF; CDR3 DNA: TGCGCCAGCAGCCAAGACCCCGACGGTACCGGGGAGCTGTTTTTT
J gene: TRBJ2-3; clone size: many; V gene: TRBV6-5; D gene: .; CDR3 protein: CASSYQDRSTDTQYF; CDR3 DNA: TGTGCCAGCAGTTACCAAGACAGAAGCACAGATACGCAGTATTTT
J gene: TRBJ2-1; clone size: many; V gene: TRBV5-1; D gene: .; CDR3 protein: CASSRDPQAGAYNEQFF; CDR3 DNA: TGCGCCAGCAGCCGGGACCCGCAGGCGGGGGCGTACAATGAGCAGTTCTTC
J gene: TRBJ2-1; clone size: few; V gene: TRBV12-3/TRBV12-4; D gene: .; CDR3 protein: CASSRTESGNNEQFF; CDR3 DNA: TGTGCCAGCAGCAGGACTGAAAGCGGTAACAATGAGCAGTTCTTC
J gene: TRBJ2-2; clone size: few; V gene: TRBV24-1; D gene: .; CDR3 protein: CATRTRDTNTGELFF; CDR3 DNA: TGTGCCACCAGGACCAGGGACACGAACACCGGGGAGCTGTTTTTT
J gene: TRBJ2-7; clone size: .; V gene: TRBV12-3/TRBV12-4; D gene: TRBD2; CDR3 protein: CASSFKTSGSYEQYF; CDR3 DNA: TGTGCCAGCAGTTTTAAGACTAGCGGTAGCTACGAGCAGTACTTC
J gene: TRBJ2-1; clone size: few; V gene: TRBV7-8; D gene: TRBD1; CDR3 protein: CASSLQDRVTNEQFF; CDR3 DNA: TGTGCCAGCAGCTTACAGGACAGGGTGACAAATGAGCAGTTCTTC
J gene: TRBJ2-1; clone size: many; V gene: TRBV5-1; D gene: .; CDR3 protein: CASSLIGSGLGDEQFF; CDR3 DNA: TGCGCCAGCAGTCTTATAGGAAGCGGCCTAGGGGATGAGCAGTTCTTC
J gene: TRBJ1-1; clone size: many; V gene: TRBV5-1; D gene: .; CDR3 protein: CASSFGGTTNLNTEAFF; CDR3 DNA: TGCGCCAGCAGCTTCGGGGGGACAACCAACCTGAACACTGAAGCTTTCTTT
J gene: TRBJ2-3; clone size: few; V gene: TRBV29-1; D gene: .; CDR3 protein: CSASAADTQYF; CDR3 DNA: TGCAGCGCCTCAGCGGCAGATACGCAGTATTTT
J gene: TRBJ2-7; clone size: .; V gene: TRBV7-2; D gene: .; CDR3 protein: CASSSEGRSYEQYF; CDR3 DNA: TGTGCCAGCAGCTCGGAGGGACGGTCCTACGAGCAGTACTTC
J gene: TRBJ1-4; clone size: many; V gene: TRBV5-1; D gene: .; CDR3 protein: CASSLAGSVEKLFF; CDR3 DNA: TGCGCCAGCAGCTTGGCCGGGAGCGTTGAAAAACTGTTTTTT
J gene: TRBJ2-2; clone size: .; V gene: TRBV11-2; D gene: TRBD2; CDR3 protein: CASRFSGSTGELFF; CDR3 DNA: TGTGCCAGCAGGTTTAGCGGGAGCACCGGGGAGCTGTTTTTT
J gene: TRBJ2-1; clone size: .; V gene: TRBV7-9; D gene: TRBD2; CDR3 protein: CASSYRGLAGFNEQFF; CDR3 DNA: TGTGCCAGCAGCTACCGGGGACTAGCGGGCTTCAATGAGCAGTTCTTC
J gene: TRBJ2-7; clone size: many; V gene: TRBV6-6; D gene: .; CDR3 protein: CASSYQNYEQYF; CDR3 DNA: TGTGCCAGCAGTTACCAGAACTACGAGCAGTACTTC
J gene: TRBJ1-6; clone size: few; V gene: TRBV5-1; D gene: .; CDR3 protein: CASSLGGDNSPLHF; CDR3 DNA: TGCGCCAGCAGCTTGGGAGGGGATAATTCACCCCTCCACTTT
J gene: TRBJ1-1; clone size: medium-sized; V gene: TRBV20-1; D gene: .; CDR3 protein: CSASSGLGTEAFF; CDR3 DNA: TGCAGTGCTAGCTCGGGATTGGGCACTGAAGCTTTCTTT
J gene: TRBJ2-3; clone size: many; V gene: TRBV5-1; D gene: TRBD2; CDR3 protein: CASSPRLAGGLTDTQYF; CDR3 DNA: TGCGCCAGCAGCCCTAGACTAGCGGGGGGCCTCACAGATACGCAGTATTTT
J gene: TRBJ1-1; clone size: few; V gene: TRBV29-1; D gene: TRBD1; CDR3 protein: CSVKQGTTEAFF; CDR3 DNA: TGCAGCGTTAAACAGGGGACCACTGAAGCTTTCTTT
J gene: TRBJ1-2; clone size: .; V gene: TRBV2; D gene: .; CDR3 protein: CASSESSRVDGYTF; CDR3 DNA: TGTGCCAGCAGTGAATCAAGCAGGGTGGATGGCTACACCTTC